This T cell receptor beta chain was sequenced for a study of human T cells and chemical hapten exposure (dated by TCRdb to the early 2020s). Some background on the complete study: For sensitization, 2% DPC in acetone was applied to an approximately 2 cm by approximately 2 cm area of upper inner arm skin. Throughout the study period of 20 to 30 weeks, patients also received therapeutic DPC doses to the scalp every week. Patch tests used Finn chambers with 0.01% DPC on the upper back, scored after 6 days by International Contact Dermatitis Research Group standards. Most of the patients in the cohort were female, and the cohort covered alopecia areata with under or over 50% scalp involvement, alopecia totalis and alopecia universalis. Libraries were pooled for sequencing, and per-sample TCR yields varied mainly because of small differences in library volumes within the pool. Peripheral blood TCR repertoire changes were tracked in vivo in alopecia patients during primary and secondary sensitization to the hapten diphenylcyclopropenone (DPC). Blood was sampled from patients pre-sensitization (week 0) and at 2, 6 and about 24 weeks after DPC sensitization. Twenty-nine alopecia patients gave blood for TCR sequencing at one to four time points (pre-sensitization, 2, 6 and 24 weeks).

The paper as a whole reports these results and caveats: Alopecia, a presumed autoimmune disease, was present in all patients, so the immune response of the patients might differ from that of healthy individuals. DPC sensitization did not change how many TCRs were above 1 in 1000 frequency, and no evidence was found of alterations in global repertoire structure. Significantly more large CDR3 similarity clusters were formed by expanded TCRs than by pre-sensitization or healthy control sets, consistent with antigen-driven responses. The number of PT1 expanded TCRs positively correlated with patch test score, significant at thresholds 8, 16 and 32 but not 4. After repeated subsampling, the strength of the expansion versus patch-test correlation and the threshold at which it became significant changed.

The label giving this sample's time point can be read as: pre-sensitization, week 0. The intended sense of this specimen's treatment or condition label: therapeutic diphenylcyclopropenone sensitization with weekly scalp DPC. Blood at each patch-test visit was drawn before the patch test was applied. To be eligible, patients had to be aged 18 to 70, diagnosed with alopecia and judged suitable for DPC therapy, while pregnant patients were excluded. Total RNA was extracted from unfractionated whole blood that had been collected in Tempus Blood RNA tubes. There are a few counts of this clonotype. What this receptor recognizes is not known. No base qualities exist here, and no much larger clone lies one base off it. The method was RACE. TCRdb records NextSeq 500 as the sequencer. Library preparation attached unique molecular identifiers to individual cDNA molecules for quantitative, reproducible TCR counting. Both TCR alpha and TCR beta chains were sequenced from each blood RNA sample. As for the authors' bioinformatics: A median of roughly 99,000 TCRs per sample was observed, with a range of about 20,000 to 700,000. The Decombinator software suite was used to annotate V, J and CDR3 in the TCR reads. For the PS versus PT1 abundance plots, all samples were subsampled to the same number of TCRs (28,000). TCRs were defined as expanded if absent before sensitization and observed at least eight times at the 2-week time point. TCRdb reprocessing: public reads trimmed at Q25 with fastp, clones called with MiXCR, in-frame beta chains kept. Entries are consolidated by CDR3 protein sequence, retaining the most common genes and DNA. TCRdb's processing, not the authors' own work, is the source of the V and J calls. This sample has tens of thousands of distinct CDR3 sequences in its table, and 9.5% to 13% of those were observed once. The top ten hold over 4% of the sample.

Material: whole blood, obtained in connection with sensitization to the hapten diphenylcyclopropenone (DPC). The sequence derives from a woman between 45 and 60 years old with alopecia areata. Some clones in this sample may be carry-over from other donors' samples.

CDR3 reads: CASSLDSGLANNEQFF. Read as DNA, the sequence is TGTGCCAGCAGCTTGGATAGTGGACTAGCAAACAATGAGCAGTTCTTC. This chain is built from TRBV5-6 and TRBJ2-1; 8 central bases correspond to TRBD2. V is pruned by 0 bases and J by 5 bases, leaving 7 bases of the junction without a gene match. Including the terminal cysteine and phenylalanine, the CDR3 comprises 16 residues. Only the CDR3 portion is preserved as DNA: 48 bases, with reading frame beginning at the first base. CDR1 and CDR2 (SGHDT, YYEEEE) derive from the germline V gene.